This is a list of T cell receptor beta chains from one sample in a study of identical twins. TCRdb reanalysed the 5' RACE reads using MiXCR and keeps one entry per CDR3 protein. The sample gives around 370,000 distinct CDR3 sequences, around 9.7% of which show up once; roughly 8.9% is in the top ten. Sequenced sample: naive T cells sorted from blood. These receptors were taken from a woman in her forties or fifties in good health. CDR3s include the opening cysteine and the closing phenylalanine or tryptophan. The order of the fields is D gene, J gene, V gene, clone size, CDR3 protein, CDR3 DNA. The D gene is left open where the match is weak. Expanded clones are given a class, and other clones once, few, many or no size at all.

. TRBJ1-2 TRBV4-1 . CASSQVGTSRYGYTF TGCGCCAGCAGCCAAGTCGGGACATCCCGCTATGGCTACACCTTC
. TRBJ2-3 TRBV7-6 . CASSLSAGQGTSTDTQYF TGTGCCAGCAGCTTATCGGCAGGCCAGGGGACTTCCACAGATACGCAGTATTTT
TRBD2 TRBJ2-5 TRBV20-1 many CSAVLAGETQYF TGCAGTGCTGTTCTAGCGGGCGAGACCCAGTACTTC
TRBD2 TRBJ2-1 TRBV11-3 . CASSSSRSGSSYNEQFF TGTGCCAGCAGCTCCTCGAGGAGCGGGAGCTCCTACAATGAGCAGTTCTTC
. TRBJ2-1 TRBV24-1 many CATSDLQSSEDEQFF TGTGCCACCAGTGATTTGCAATCTAGCGAGGATGAGCAGTTCTTC
TRBD2 TRBJ2-1 TRBV11-2 . CASSFLSGISHNEQFF TGTGCCAGCAGCTTTCTGAGCGGGATCTCCCACAATGAGCAGTTCTTC
. TRBJ1-1 TRBV29-1 . CSVGLSSRGTEAFF TGCAGCGTTGGTCTTTCCTCCCGGGGCACTGAAGCTTTCTTT
. TRBJ2-1 TRBV7-8 many CASSLASGYNEQFF TGTGCCAGCAGCTTAGCGAGCGGGTACAATGAGCAGTTCTTC
. TRBJ1-1 TRBV12-3/TRBV12-4 many CASIKQGRGRNTEAFF TGTGCCAGCATCAAACAGGGACGAGGCAGGAACACTGAAGCTTTCTTT
TRBD2 TRBJ2-1 TRBV20-1 few CSAFYPGLAGGPGEQFF TGCAGTGCTTTTTATCCGGGACTAGCGGGAGGGCCCGGAGAGCAGTTCTTC
TRBD2 TRBJ2-5 TRBV9 few CASSVSGTSGRETQYF TGTGCCAGCAGCGTATCCGGGACTAGCGGAAGAGAGACCCAGTACTTC
. TRBJ2-7 TRBV3-1 many CASSQPGDLYEQYF TGTGCCAGCAGCCAACCAGGTGACCTCTACGAGCAGTACTTC
TRBD1 TRBJ2-1 TRBV24-1 many CATSDFGYRGLTTGEQFF TGTGCCACCAGTGATTTCGGATACAGGGGGCTGACGACCGGTGAGCAGTTCTTC
TRBD1 TRBJ2-5 TRBV12-3/TRBV12-4 few CASSSRQGLQGTQYF TGTGCCAGCAGTTCTAGACAGGGGCTTCAAGGGACCCAGTACTTC
TRBD2 TRBJ2-1 TRBV9 . CASSVLAGAENEQFF TGTGCCAGCAGCGTTCTAGCGGGAGCTGAGAATGAGCAGTTCTTC
TRBD1 TRBJ2-5 TRBV20-1 . CSADTGGRGETQYF TGCAGTGCGGATACAGGGGGAAGAGGGGAGACCCAGTACTTC
. TRBJ1-1 TRBV11-2 . CASSFNRITEAFF TGTGCCAGCAGCTTCAACAGGATAACTGAAGCTTTCTTT
TRBD2 TRBJ2-7 TRBV20-1 many CSATGRALSYEQYF TGCAGTGCTACGGGGAGGGCCCTTTCCTACGAGCAGTACTTC
TRBD1 TRBJ1-5 TRBV6-1 few CASRSLKRDREWGNQPQHF TGTGCCAGCAGGAGCCTGAAGCGGGACAGGGAATGGGGCAATCAGCCCCAGCATTTT
. TRBJ2-6 TRBV27 . CASSLSPGQEFGGANVLTF TGTGCCAGCAGTTTATCCCCCGGTCAGGAATTCGGGGGGGCCAACGTCCTGACTTTC
. TRBJ2-3 TRBV6-5 . CASSRAGSAAFGTDTQYF TGTGCCAGCAGTCGGGCAGGGTCGGCGGCCTTTGGCACAGATACGCAGTATTTT
TRBD2 TRBJ2-3 TRBV12-3/TRBV12-4 many CASSLRLAGASTDTQYF TGTGCCAGCAGTTTACGCCTAGCGGGAGCCAGCACAGATACGCAGTATTTT
TRBD1 TRBJ2-1 TRBV5-1 . CASSVRDRSTDEQFF TGCGCCAGCAGCGTACGGGACAGGTCGACGGATGAGCAGTTCTTC
TRBD1 TRBJ2-1 TRBV28 many CASSVQGVAYNEQFF TGTGCCAGCAGTGTACAGGGGGTGGCCTACAATGAGCAGTTCTTC
. TRBJ2-4 TRBV14 . CASSQEGLQYF TGTGCCAGCAGCCAAGAAGGACTTCAGTACTTC
TRBD2 TRBJ2-1 TRBV7-8 . CASINRREKFYEQFF TGTGCCAGCATCAACCGGCGGGAGAAGTTCTATGAGCAGTTCTTC
TRBD2 TRBJ2-1 TRBV11-2 many CASSLVGLANNEQFF TGTGCCAGCAGCTTAGTGGGACTAGCGAATAATGAGCAGTTCTTC
TRBD1 TRBJ2-6 TRBV7-9 . CASSKTGGPGANVLTF TGTGCCAGCAGCAAGACAGGGGGCCCTGGGGCCAACGTCCTGACTTTC
TRBD1 TRBJ1-1 TRBV5-1 . CASRGVQGARTNTEAFF TGCGCCAGCAGGGGGGTTCAGGGGGCGCGTACGAACACTGAAGCTTTCTTT
. TRBJ2-3 TRBV5-1 many CASSGRRVTDTQYF TGCGCCAGCAGTGGAAGACGCGTCACAGATACGCAGTATTTT
. TRBJ1-4 TRBV27 few CASSLSRVSEKLFF TGTGCCAGCAGTTTATCCAGGGTGTCCGAGAAACTGTTTTTT
. TRBJ2-2 TRBV10-3 few CAITRSLNTGELFF TGTGCCATCACCAGATCCTTAAACACCGGGGAGCTGTTTTTT
TRBD1 TRBJ2-3 TRBV7-3 . CASSPWDRGKADTQYF TGTGCCAGCAGCCCGTGGGACAGGGGGAAAGCAGATACGCAGTATTTT
TRBD1 TRBJ1-1 TRBV9 many CASSDNRDRGSNTEAFF TGTGCCAGCAGCGATAACCGGGACAGGGGCTCGAACACTGAAGCTTTCTTT
TRBD1 TRBJ2-1 TRBV30 . CAWSRGGTGPNEQFF TGTGCCTGGAGCAGGGGCGGGACAGGGCCCAATGAGCAGTTCTTC
TRBD2 TRBJ2-7 TRBV5-6 many CASSLAAGGFYEQYF TGTGCCAGCAGCTTGGCCGCGGGAGGTTTTTACGAGCAGTACTTC
. TRBJ1-1 TRBV6-5 few CASSHPRGLNTEAFF TGTGCCAGCAGCCACCCAAGAGGCCTTAACACTGAAGCTTTCTTT
. TRBJ2-5 TRBV30 few CASTRTALQETQYF TGTGCCTCTACCAGGACAGCTCTACAAGAGACCCAGTACTTC
. TRBJ1-2 TRBV12-3/TRBV12-4 few CASRGRGGYTF TGTGCCAGCAGGGGCCGCGGTGGCTACACCTTC
. TRBJ1-3 TRBV11-2 few CASRKGSGTATGNTIYF TGTGCCAGCAGAAAGGGGTCCGGGACGGCTACTGGAAACACCATATATTTT
. TRBJ2-1 TRBV6-2/TRBV6-3 . CASEKLNEQFF TGTGCCAGCGAGAAACTCAATGAGCAGTTCTTC
TRBD2 TRBJ2-5 TRBV20-1 . CSASSGLAGGVEETQYF TGCAGTGCTAGCTCGGGACTAGCGGGAGGAGTGGAAGAGACCCAGTACTTC
. TRBJ1-1 TRBV5-1 many CASSLGQKNTEAFF TGCGCCAGCAGCTTGGGGCAGAAGAACACTGAAGCTTTCTTT
. TRBJ2-5 TRBV24-1 . CATSDLDFGKETQYF TGTGCCACCAGTGATTTGGATTTCGGTAAAGAGACCCAGTACTTC
. TRBJ1-1 TRBV24-1 many CATRDRNTEAFF TGTGCCACCAGGGACAGGAACACTGAAGCTTTCTTT